This T cell receptor beta chain was recorded in a study of HIV-infected patients and healthy controls. No cell fractionation was done, so the repertoire covers all unsorted peripheral blood T cells. V lost 3 bases and J lost 5; bases outside the gene matches: 15. CDR3 size: 17 residues. Per germline, CDR1 SGHRS and CDR2 YFSETQ. Reverse transcription used roughly 480 ng RNA and constant-region primers for alpha and beta. Alpha and beta chain libraries were made separately by chain-specific third strand synthesis with multiplexing indices. Using its own MiXCR run on the 5' RACE reads, TCRdb lists one record per CDR3 protein. The repertoire consists of about 18,000 distinct CDR3 sequences, with approximately 10% occurring once and the leading ten covering approximately 5.9%.

Material for sequencing was blood. This chain links TRBV5-1 with TRBJ2-5; 8 bases match TRBD1. The receptor was isolated from an adult in good health. For the CDR3, the DNA is TGCGCCAGCAGCTCTCAGACAGGGGATCTAAGGGAGGAGACCCAGTACTTC. Protein sequence: CASSSQTGDLREETQYF.